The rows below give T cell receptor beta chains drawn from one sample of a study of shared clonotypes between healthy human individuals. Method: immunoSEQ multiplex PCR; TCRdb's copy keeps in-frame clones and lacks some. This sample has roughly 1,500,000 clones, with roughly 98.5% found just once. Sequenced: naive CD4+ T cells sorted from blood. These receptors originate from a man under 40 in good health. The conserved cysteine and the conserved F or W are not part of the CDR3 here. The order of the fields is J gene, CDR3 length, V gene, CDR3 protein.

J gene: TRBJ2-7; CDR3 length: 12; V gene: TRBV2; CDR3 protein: ASSESSGSREQY
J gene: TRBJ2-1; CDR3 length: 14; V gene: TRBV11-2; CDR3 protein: ASSPLAGSYYNEQF
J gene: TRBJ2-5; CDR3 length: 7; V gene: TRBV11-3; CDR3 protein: ASRPQEY
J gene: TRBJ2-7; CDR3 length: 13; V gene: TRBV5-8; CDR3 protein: ASSPRLAGVYEQY
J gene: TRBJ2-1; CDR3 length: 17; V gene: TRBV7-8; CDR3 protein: ASSLVGATAVGPNNEQF
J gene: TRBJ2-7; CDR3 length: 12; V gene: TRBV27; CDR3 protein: ASSVVRGAYEQY
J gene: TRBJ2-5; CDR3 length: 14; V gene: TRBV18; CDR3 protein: ASSPRNGGQGETQY
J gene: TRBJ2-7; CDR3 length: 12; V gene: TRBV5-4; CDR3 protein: ASSRAVGVDEQY
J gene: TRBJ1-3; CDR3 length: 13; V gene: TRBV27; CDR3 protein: ASSLVGVAGNTIY
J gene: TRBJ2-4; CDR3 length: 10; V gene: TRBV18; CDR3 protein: ASSAVRGGQY
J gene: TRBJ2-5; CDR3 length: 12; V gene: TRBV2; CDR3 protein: ASSRVGRQETQY
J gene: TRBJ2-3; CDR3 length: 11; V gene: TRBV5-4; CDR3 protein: ASSLGLADLRY
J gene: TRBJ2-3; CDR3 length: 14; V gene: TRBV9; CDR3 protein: ASSARTSGSQDTQY
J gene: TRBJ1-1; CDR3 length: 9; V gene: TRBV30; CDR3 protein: AWRQNTEAF
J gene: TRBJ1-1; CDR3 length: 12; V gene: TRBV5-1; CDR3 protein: ASSIRRGIDEAF
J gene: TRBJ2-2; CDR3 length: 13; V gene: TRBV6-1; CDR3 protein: ASRAGTLNTGELF
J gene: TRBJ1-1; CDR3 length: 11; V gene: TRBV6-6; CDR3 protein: ASGHTPNTEAF
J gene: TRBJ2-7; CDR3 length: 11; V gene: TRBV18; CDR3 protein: ASSPQVEYEQY
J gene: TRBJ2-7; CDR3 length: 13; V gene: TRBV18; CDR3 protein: ASSPLPGRGDEQY
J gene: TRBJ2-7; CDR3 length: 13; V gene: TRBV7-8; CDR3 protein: ASSRGQGVVYEQY
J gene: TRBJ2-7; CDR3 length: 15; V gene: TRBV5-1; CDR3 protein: ASSLPGVQGVFGEQC
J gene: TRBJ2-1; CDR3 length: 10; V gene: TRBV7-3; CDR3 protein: ASSLTGDEQF
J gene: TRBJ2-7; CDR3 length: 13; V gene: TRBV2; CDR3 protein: ASSEAHPTTYEQY
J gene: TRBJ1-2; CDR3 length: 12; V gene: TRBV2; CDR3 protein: ASSEGTGSYGYT
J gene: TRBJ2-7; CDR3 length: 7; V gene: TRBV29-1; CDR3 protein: SGWSYQY
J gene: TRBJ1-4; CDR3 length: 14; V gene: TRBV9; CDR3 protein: ASSVGLGGGGEKLF
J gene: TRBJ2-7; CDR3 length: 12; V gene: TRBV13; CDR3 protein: ASRSLGGTTLLD
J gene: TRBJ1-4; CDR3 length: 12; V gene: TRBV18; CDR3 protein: ASSSGPSREKLF
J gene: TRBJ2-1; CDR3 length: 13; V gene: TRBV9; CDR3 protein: ASSPRLAAYNEQF
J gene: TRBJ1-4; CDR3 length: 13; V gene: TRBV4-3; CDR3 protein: ASSRNTGVAEKLF
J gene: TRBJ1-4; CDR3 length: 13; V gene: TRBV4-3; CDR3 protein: ASSRGTAANEKLF
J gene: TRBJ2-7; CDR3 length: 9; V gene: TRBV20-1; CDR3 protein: SARDRVEQY
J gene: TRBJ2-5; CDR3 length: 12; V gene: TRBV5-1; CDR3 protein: ASSTGTGEETQY
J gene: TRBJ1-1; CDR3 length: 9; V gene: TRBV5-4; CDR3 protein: ASSAGTSAF
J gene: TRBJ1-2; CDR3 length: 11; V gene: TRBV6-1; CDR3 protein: ASSDLAGWGYT
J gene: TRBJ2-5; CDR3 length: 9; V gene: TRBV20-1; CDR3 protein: SAIIQETQY
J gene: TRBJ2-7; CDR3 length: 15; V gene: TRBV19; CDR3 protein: ASSTLLSGRFPYEQY
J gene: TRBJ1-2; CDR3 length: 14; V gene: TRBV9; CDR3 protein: ASSVEQEGTNYGYT
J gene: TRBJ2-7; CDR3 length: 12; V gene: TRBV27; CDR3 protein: ASSPQQVSYEQY
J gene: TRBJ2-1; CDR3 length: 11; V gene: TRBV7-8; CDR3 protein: ASRLPPYNEQF
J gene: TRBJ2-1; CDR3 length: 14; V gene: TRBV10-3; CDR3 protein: AISDGGTGIRNEQF
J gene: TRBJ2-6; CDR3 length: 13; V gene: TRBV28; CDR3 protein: ASSPGGLLGNVLT